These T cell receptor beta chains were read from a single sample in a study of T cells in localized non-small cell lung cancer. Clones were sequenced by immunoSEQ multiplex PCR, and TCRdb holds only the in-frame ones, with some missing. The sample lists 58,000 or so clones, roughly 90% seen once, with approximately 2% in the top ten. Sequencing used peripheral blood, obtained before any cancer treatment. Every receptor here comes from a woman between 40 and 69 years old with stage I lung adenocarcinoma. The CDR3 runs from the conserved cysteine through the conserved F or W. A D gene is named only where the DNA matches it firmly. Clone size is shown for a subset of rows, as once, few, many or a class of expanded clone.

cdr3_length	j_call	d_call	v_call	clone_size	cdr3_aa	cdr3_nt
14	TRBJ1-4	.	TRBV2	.	CASSETGRGEKLFF	TGTGCCAGCAGTGAAACAGGGAGAGGTGAAAAACTGTTTTTT
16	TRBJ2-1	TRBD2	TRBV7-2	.	CASSFGLAGGPRKEFF	TGTGCCAGCAGCTTTGGACTAGCGGGGGGGCCTCGAAAAGAGTTCTTC
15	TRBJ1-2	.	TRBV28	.	CASSLFAVVDYGYTF	TGTGCCAGCAGTTTATTTGCCGTAGTGGACTATGGCTACACCTTC
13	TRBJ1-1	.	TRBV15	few	CATSRDRNTEAFF	TGTGCCACCAGCAGAGACAGAAACACTGAAGCTTTCTTT
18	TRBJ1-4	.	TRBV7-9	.	CASSLVRDTYRRREKLFF	TGTGCCAGCAGCTTAGTAAGGGACACTTACCGACGGCGCGAAAAACTGTTTTTT
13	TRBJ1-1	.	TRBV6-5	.	CASSYKGDTEAFF	TGTGCCAGCAGTTACAAGGGAGACACTGAAGCTTTCTTT
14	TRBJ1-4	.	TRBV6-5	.	CASSFGRVNEKLFF	TGTGCCAGCAGTTTTGGCAGGGTTAATGAAAAACTGTTTTTT
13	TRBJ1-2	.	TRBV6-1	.	CASSEPRETGYTF	TGTGCCAGCAGTGAACCCAGGGAAACTGGCTACACCTTC
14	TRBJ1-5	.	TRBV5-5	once	CASSLAGGNQPQHF	TGTGCCAGCAGCTTGGCAGGGGGCAATCAGCCCCAGCATTTT
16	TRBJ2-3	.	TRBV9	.	CASSPRPLTQADTQYF	TGTGCCAGCAGCCCCCGGCCATTAACACAAGCAGATACGCAGTATTTT
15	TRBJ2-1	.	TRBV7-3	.	CASSLGGTSYNEQFF	TGTGCCAGCAGCTTAGGCGGGACTTCCTACAATGAGCAGTTCTTC
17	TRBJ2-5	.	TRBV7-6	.	CASSVGPSRGALETQYF	TGTGCCAGCAGCGTAGGACCCAGCCGGGGCGCGTTAGAGACCCAGTACTTC
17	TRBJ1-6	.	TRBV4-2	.	CASSLVGGSSYNSPLHF	TGTGCCAGCAGCCTCGTCGGGGGAAGCTCCTATAATTCACCCCTCCACTTT
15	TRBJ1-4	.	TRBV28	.	CASSFERRINEKLFF	TGTGCCAGCAGTTTTGAGCGCCGGATTAATGAAAAACTGTTTTTT
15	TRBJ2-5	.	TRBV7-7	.	CASSPETGWAETQYF	TGTGCCAGCAGCCCGGAGACGGGGTGGGCAGAGACCCAGTACTTC
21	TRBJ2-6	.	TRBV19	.	CASSMPPPAPGYNSGANVLTF	TGTGCCAGTAGTATGCCCCCCCCCGCGCCAGGGTATAACTCTGGGGCCAACGTCCTGACTTTC
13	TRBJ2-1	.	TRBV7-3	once	CASSLNVDNEQFF	TGTGCCAGCAGCTTAAATGTAGACAATGAGCAGTTCTTC
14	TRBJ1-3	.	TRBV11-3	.	CASSPGASGNTIYF	TGTGCCAGCAGCCCCGGTGCTAGCGGGAACACCATATATTTT
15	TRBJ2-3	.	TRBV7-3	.	CASSFAGVGTDTQYF	TGTGCCAGCAGCTTCGCAGGAGTGGGCACAGATACGCAGTATTTT
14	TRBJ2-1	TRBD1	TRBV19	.	CASSIGTGEDEQFF	TGTGCCAGTAGTATAGGGACAGGGGAGGATGAGCAGTTCTTC
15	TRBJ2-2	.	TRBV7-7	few	CASSLELGRTGELFF	TGTGCTAGCAGCTTAGAGCTGGGGAGGACCGGGGAGCTGTTTTTT
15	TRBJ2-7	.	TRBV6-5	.	CASSYTSGSENEQYF	TGTGCCAGCAGTTACACAAGCGGCTCGGAGAACGAGCAGTACTTC
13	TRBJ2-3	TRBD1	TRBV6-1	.	CASSTDRADTQYF	TGTGCCAGCAGCACGGACAGGGCAGATACGCAGTATTTT